These 22 T cell receptor beta chains originate from one sample sequenced in a study of blood T cell repertoires in COVID-19. Method: immunoSEQ multiplex PCR; TCRdb's copy keeps in-frame clones and lacks some. Among roughly 200,000 clones listed, 75% to 90% were seen once. The specimen sequenced was peripheral blood. The receptor set was obtained from a man aged 35 to 55 with acute or convalescent COVID-19.

The chain combines TRBV5-1 with TRBJ1-4; the D gene is possibly TRBD1 (6 bases). The CDR3 extends over 14 amino acids. Trimming shortened V by 3 bases and J by 4 bases, and 10 bases separated the two germline ends. Germline V gene data show CDR1 as SGHRS and CDR2 as YFSETQ. CDR3 coding DNA: TGCGCCAGCAGCTCGGGACAAAGTAATGAAAAACTGTTTTTT. Its protein is CASSSGQSNEKLFF.

The rearrangement links TRBV7-3 to TRBJ2-1; 7 nucleotides line up with TRBD2. V was pared by 3 bases and J by 2 bases, with 4 bases of the junction left unmatched. CDR3 length: 15 residues. From germline, CDR1 is SGHTA and CDR2 FQGTGA. DNA for the CDR3: TGTGCCAGCAGCTTCGTAGCGGGTCCCTACAATGAGCAGTTCTTC. This gives the protein CASSFVAGPYNEQFF.

This clone was found once. V and J are TRBV5-1 and TRBJ1-2; 8 nucleotides agree with TRBD1. The V segment lost 0 bases and the J segment 3 bases; nucleotides outside the gene matches: 10. The CDR3 has 17 residues. The V gene's germline CDR1 is SGHRS and CDR2 YFSETQ. The CDR3 DNA follows: TGCGCCAGCAGCTTGGGGGACCGAGGACAGGGACACTATGGCTACACCTTC. The encoded protein is CASSLGDRGQGHYGYTF.

This chain joins TRBV7-3 and TRBJ2-1; a weak D match, TRBD2 (6 bases). Germline V lookup: CDR1 SGHTA, CDR2 FQGTGA. The V gene lost 5 bases and the J gene lost 6 bases, with 17 bases spanning the gap. CDR3 length: 15 amino acids. The CDR3 is CASSRDLGTFNEQFF. The DNA for the CDR3 is TGTGCCAGCAGCCGGGACTTAGGGACGTTCAATGAGCAGTTCTTC.

This clone was observed a few times. The V call is TRBV2, the J call TRBJ2-2, with 13 bases lining up with TRBD2. Trimming at V came to 7 bases and at J to 11 bases, leaving 4 bases not matched to a gene. The germline V gene has CDR1 SNHLY and CDR2 FYNNEI. The CDR3 consists of 13 residues. CDR3 DNA: TGTGCCAGCAATGGACTAGCGGGGGTTGAGCTGTTTTTT. Its translation is CASNGLAGVELFF.

The chain has TRBV4-1 and TRBJ2-5, with 8 nucleotides matching TRBD2. The V segment lost 0 bases and the J segment 2 bases; nucleotides outside the gene matches: 8. The CDR3 contains 17 residues. Germline V gives CDR1 MGHRA, CDR2 YSYEKL. The CDR3 sequence: CASSQDSGLAGQETQYF. For the CDR3, the DNA is TGCGCCAGCAGCCAAGATTCGGGGCTAGCGGGTCAAGAGACCCAGTACTTC.

The chain carries TRBV5-1 and TRBJ2-7; 8 nucleotides agree with TRBD2. Unmatched junction bases numbered 8, after V lost 3 bases and J lost 3 bases. Looked up from germline, CDR1 is SGHRS and CDR2 is YFSETQ. CDR3 length equals 15 residues. The CDR3 DNA follows: TGCGCCAGCAGCTCCGTCGCGGGGGGATTCTACGAGCAGTACTTC. The encoded protein is CASSSVAGGFYEQYF.

This sequence joins TRBV6-2 or TRBV6-3 and TRBJ1-4, with D uncertain. Trimming removed 1 base from V and 2 bases from J, with 8 bases in between. Germline CDR1 reads MNHEY; CDR2 reads SVGEGT. CDR3 size: 15 residues. CDR3 amino acids: CASSYLGSTNEKLFF. The CDR3 region has the DNA TGTGCCAGCAGTTACTTGGGGAGCACTAATGAAAAACTGTTTTTT.

The chain links TRBV5-1 to TRBJ2-7; D perhaps matches TRBD2 (6 bases). Germline CDR1 SGHRS, CDR2 YFSETQ. This CDR3 contains 14 residues. The V and J ends lost 1 base and 9 bases respectively, with 17 bases between them. CDR3 region: CASSLRLDGTRQYF. In nucleotides, the CDR3 is TGCGCCAGCAGCTTGCGACTAGACGGGACGAGGCAGTACTTC.

The J gene is TRBJ2-2, the V gene TRBV11-3; no reliable D call. Germline CDR1 and CDR2: SGHNT and YENEEA. CDR3 size: 13 residues. V dropped 5 bases and J dropped 0 bases, with 4 bases sitting between them. The CDR3 protein is CASSITNTGELFF. The CDR3 nucleotides are TGTGCCAGCAGCATTACGAACACCGGGGAGCTGTTTTTT.

This clone was observed a handful of times. V usage is TRBV18 and J usage is TRBJ2-6, with TRBD1 matching over 7 bases. Germline trimming cut 4 bases from V and 1 base from J; bases unmatched to any gene: 4. The V gene's germline CDR1 is KGHSH and CDR2 LQKENI. The CDR3 consists of 16 residues. CDR3 loop: CASSRSQGSGANVLTF. In DNA, the CDR3 is TGTGCCAGCTCACGATCACAGGGGTCTGGGGCCAACGTCCTGACTTTC.

This clone appeared a single time. The chain recombines TRBV4-3 with TRBJ1-2; a possible D gene is TRBD1 (5 bases). V was trimmed by 2 bases and J by 8 bases, leaving 9 bases between them. CDR1 and CDR2 (germline): LGHNA, YSLEER. The CDR3 spans 12 residues. CDR3 sequence: CASSQRSGGYTF. For the CDR3, the DNA is TGCGCCAGCAGCCAACGATCAGGGGGCTACACCTTC.

This chain joins TRBV5-1 and TRBJ2-3; the D is unclear. Germline V lookup: CDR1 SGHRS, CDR2 YFSETQ. CDR3 length: 14 residues. V was cut by 8 bases and J by 0 bases, with 13 bases left in between. DNA for the CDR3: TGCGCCAGTTCCAGTCTTTCTAGCACAGATACGCAGTATTTT. Its protein product is CASSSLSSTDTQYF.

This chain connects TRBV7-9 to TRBJ2-2; 9 nucleotides line up with TRBD1. There are 19 residues in the CDR3. Germline CDR1 is SEHNR and CDR2 is FQNEAQ (reference sequence). V shed 6 bases, J shed 8 bases, and the junction held 22 bases outside the gene matches. DNA for the CDR3: TGTGCCAGCAGTTCTCTCGGGACAGGGAGTCGGGTTGGCTTTGGGGAGCTGTTTTTT. Protein: CASSSLGTGSRVGFGELFF.

The J gene is TRBJ2-1, the V gene TRBV19; D might be TRBD2 (5 bases). V lost 3 bases to trimming and J lost 6 bases, with 15 bases between them. Germline V gene lookup returns CDR1 LNHDA and CDR2 SQIVND (reference sequence). The CDR3 is made up of 15 amino acids. CDR3 sequence (DNA): TGTGCCAGTAGTATGAAACTAGTCCCCTTCAATGAGCAGTTCTTC. Encoded protein: CASSMKLVPFNEQFF.

This clone has a single count. CDR3 protein: CASSPGRGDQPQHF. The CDR3 DNA reads TGTGCCAGCAGCCCAGGACGGGGGGATCAGCCCCAGCATTTT. V and J are TRBV7-9 and TRBJ1-5, with D possibly matching TRBD1 (5 bases). This CDR3 has 14 amino acids. CDR1 is SEHNR and CDR2 is FQNEAQ in the germline V gene (reference sequence). V lost 5 bases and J 5 bases, leaving 13 bases between the germline ends.

The chain joins TRBV5-1 to TRBJ1-2; TRBD1 aligns across 8 bases. This CDR3 comprises 13 residues. With 4 bases clipped from V and 3 bases from J, the junction kept 2 bases outside the gene matches. Germline values: CDR1 SGHRS, CDR2 YFSETQ. CDR3 DNA: TGCGCCAGCAGCACGACAGGGGACTATGGCTACACCTTC. Its translation is CASSTTGDYGYTF.

This clone has just a few counts. The rearrangement uses TRBV6-5 and TRBJ1-2, with TRBD1 identical over 7 bases. The CDR3 loop spans 15 amino acids. CDR1 is MNHEY and CDR2 is SVGAGI in the germline V gene. The V segment lost 6 bases and the J segment 3 bases; nucleotides outside the gene matches: 10. The CDR3 DNA follows: TGTGCCAGCAGGGTGGACAGGCAGTTGCACTATGGCTACACCTTC. This codes for CASRVDRQLHYGYTF.

The chain joins TRBV30 to TRBJ1-2; TRBD1 is a possible D gene (6 bases). The CDR3 has 11 residues. Trimming left V 2 bases short and J 7 bases short, with 8 bases between. Per germline, CDR1 GTSNPN and CDR2 SVGIG (reference sequence). The CDR3 DNA follows: TGTGCCTGGAGTCAGGGGTTTGGCTACACCTTC. As protein: CAWSQGFGYTF.

The chain's CDR3 is CASSLATGDTEAFF. The CDR3 nucleotides read TGTGCCAGCTCATTGGCGACAGGCGACACTGAAGCTTTCTTT. V is TRBV6-5 and J is TRBJ1-1; weak D call: TRBD1 (6 bases). CDR1 and CDR2 (germline): MNHEY, SVGAGI. CDR3 length: 14 amino acids. Trimming left V 8 bases short and J 3 bases short, with 16 bases between.

The CDR3 region is CASSQAGTGGYQPQHF. The DNA for the CDR3 is TGTGCCAGCAGTCAGGCAGGGACAGGGGGGTATCAGCCCCAGCATTTT. This chain uses TRBV28 with TRBJ1-5; TRBD1 agrees at 11 bases. The germline V gene has CDR1 MDHEN and CDR2 SYDVKM. V trimming: 5 bases; J trimming: 5 bases; junction bases outside the gene matches: 8. The CDR3 has 16 residues.

The genes are TRBV7-3 and TRBJ1-6; tentatively, D is TRBD1 (6 bases). Trimming stripped 5 bases from V and 10 bases from J, with 15 bases between. The CDR3 extends over 14 amino acids. The germline CDR1 and CDR2 sequences are SGHTA and FQGTGA. CDR3 loop: CASSQRGRESPLHF. For the CDR3, the DNA is TGTGCCAGCAGCCAAAGGGGGAGGGAATCACCCCTCCACTTT.